The clone carrying this T cell receptor (beta chain) occurred many times. As to time point: blood at routine non-recurrence follow-up after resection. Sequencing was performed on whole RNA extracted from tumor and nontumor lung tissue, or from frozen PBMC, and the material was left unsorted. The sample originates from a study of spatial heterogeneity in lung cancer. Study summary: When follow-up PBMC samples existed, they were sequenced (at a median of around 23 months after resection).

The presence of a unique molecular identifier marked each TCR cDNA molecule. MiXCR was run by TCRdb on the 5' RACE reads, yielding one entry per CDR3 protein. The table lists tens of thousands of distinct CDR3 sequences, 6.5% to 7.5% of them singletons. Germline CDR1 and CDR2: LNHNV and YYDKDF (reference sequence). This CDR3 is built from 15 residues. V was pared by 2 bases and J by 7 bases, with 6 bases of the junction left unmatched. The material was PBMCs, obtained at follow-up. The source of this sequence is a female donor with early-stage non-small cell lung cancer. The chain recombines TRBV15 with TRBJ1-4, with 8 bases identical to TRBD1. CDR3 nucleotide sequence: TGTGCCACCAGCAGAAAGACAGGGGTGGTTGAAAAACTGTTTTTT. Residues: CATSRKTGVVEKLFF.